One T cell receptor beta chain is described in this entry. The record originates from a study of shared clonotypes between healthy human individuals. V was trimmed by 0 bases and J by 1 base, leaving 13 bases between them. This CDR3 is built from 16 residues. Germline CDR1 reads SGHRS; CDR2 reads YFSETQ. Terminally differentiated effector memory CD45RA+ cells were excluded by CCR7 positive selection of CD45RO-negative cells. Assay runs were performed at deep level. Clones were sequenced by immunoSEQ multiplex PCR, and TCRdb holds only the in-frame ones, with some missing. Here the sample spans roughly 570,000 clones, roughly 98% being singletons.

Sequenced: naive CD8+ T cells sorted from blood. This chain connects TRBV5-1 to TRBJ1-2, with D possibly being TRBD1 (5 bases). This TCR came from a man younger than 45 in good health. CDR3 residues: CASSLEGPDFNYGYTF. The CDR3 nucleotides are TGCGCCAGCAGCTTGGAGGGGCCAGACTTTAACTATGGCTACACCTTC.